What follows are 8 T cell receptor beta chains derived from one specimen sequenced in a study of PD-1 blockade in classical Hodgkin lymphoma. Time point denoted: cycle 4 day 1 (C4D1), after six to seven weeks of nivolumab. All patients relapsed after autologous stem cell transplantation, and brentuximab vedotin exposure varied. TCRdb's copy holds only in-frame clones and misses some; the assay was immunoSEQ multiplex PCR. The table includes tens of thousands of clones, 60% to 70% detected once. Source: peripheral blood mononuclear cells (PBMCs), taken before the fourth cycle of nivolumab. These receptors all come from a human donor with classical Hodgkin lymphoma.

The chain combines TRBV11-2 with TRBJ2-7; no definite D call. The V and J ends lost 4 bases and 5 bases respectively, with 15 bases between them. In germline, CDR1 is SGHAT, CDR2 FQNNGV. CDR3 length equals 14 residues. The CDR3 reads CASSYGHSRNEQYF. The CDR3 DNA is TGTGCCAGCAGCTACGGGCACTCGAGGAACGAGCAGTACTTC.

This chain connects TRBV5-1 to TRBJ2-3; 10 bases align to TRBD2. V gave up 2 bases and J gave up 6 bases; unmatched junction bases: 6. The V gene's germline CDR1 is SGHRS and CDR2 YFSETQ. The CDR3 runs to 15 residues. CDR3 in amino acids: CASSFSGGIWDTQYF. The CDR3 DNA sequence: TGCGCCAGCAGCTTTAGCGGGGGGATCTGGGATACGCAGTATTTT.

The chain carries TRBV7-2 and TRBJ1-3; no clear D gene. V was shortened by 3 bases and J by 4 bases, with 7 bases between the two germline ends. This CDR3 is built from 13 residues. Germline V gives CDR1 SGHTA, CDR2 FQGNSA. The CDR3 sequence: CASSFRRGNTIYF. CDR3 sequence (DNA): TGTGCCAGCAGCTTTAGGAGGGGAAACACCATATATTTT.

This clone was counted between two and nine times. The CDR3 reads CASSARTRGNEQFF. In nucleotides, the CDR3 is TGTGCCAGCAGCGCACGGACTAGGGGCAATGAGCAGTTCTTC. This chain links TRBV9 with TRBJ2-1; the match to TRBD2 covers 7 bases. The V gene end was trimmed by 3 bases and the J gene end by 6 bases; junction bases not matched to a gene: 6. The CDR3 loop spans 14 amino acids. Germline assignment: CDR1 SGDLS and CDR2 YYNGEE.

The chain couples TRBV7-6 to TRBJ2-7; D perhaps matches TRBD2 (5 bases). CDR1 and CDR2 from the germline V gene are SGHVS and FNYEAQ. The CDR3 is 12 amino acids. The V end was cut by 2 bases, the J end by 7 bases, with 9 bases between. For the CDR3, the DNA is TGTGCCAGCAGCTTATCCGGGGAGGAGCAGTACTTC. It is translated as CASSLSGEEQYF.

The gene calls are TRBV11-3 and TRBJ2-7; D is perhaps TRBD1 or TRBD2 (5 bases each). The CDR3 is 15 amino acids. The V end lost 5 bases, the J end lost 2 bases, and 16 bases lay between the germline ends. CDR1 and CDR2 (germline): SGHNT, YENEEA. The DNA for the CDR3 is TGTGCCAGCAGCCAAGAGGGGAGACCAACCTACGAGCAGTACTTC. Its translation: CASSQEGRPTYEQYF.

Only a few counts were recorded for this clone. The CDR3 here is CASSFISGTEGGMGTQYF. CDR3 nucleotide sequence: TGTGCCAGCAGCTTCATCTCCGGGACGGAGGGGGGGATGGGTACGCAGTATTTT. V and J are TRBV7-2 and TRBJ2-3, with a weak D call TRBD2 (7 bases). Between the trimmed V and J ends, which lost 3 bases and 8 bases, there was a span of 27 bases. Germline loops: CDR1 SGHTA, CDR2 FQGNSA. This CDR3 is built from 18 residues.

In its sample, this clone ranks as medium-sized. V usage is TRBV9 and J usage is TRBJ2-1; the match to TRBD1 covers 9 bases. The V gene's germline CDR1 is SGDLS and CDR2 YYNGEE. The CDR3 covers 15 residues. V shed 0 bases and J 7 bases; nucleotides not matched to a gene: 5. The CDR3, as DNA: TGTGCCAGCAGCGTAGCCGGGACAGGGAGGAATGAGCAGTTCTTC. Amino acid sequence: CASSVAGTGRNEQFF.